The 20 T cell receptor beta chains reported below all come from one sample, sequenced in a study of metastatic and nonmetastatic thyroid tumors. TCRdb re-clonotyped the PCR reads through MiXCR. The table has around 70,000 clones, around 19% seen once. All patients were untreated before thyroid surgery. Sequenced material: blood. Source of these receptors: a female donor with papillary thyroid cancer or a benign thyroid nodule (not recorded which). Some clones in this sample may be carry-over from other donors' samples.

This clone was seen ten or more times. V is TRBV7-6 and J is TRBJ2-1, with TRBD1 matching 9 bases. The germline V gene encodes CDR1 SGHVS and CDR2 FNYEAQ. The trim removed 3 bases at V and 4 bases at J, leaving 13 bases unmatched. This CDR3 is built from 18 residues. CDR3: CASSLGPPGQGIYNEQFF. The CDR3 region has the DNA TGTGCCAGCAGCTTGGGGCCGCCGGGACAGGGAATATACAATGAGCAGTTCTTC.

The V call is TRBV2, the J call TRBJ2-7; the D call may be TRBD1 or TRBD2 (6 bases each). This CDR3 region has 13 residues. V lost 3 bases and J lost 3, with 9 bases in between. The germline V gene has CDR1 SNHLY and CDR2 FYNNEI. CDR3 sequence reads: CASSDRGLYEQYF. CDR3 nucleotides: TGTGCCAGCAGTGACCGGGGGCTCTACGAGCAGTACTTC.

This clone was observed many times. CDR3 residues: CSAPAGGSDIQYF. As DNA, the CDR3 is TGCAGCGCCCCCGCGGGAGGGTCGGACATTCAGTACTTC. V usage is TRBV29-1 and J usage is TRBJ2-4; TRBD2 matches 9 bases. The CDR3 contains 13 residues. Germline lookup yields CDR1 SQVTM and CDR2 ANQGSEA. Trimming removed 7 bases from V and 8 bases from J; junction bases left unmatched: 9. The full variable domain, rest sourced from reference TRBV29-1 and TRBJ2-4, is SAVISQKPSRDICQRGTSLTIQCQVDSQVTMMFWYRQQPGQSLTLIATANQGSEATYESGFVIDKFPISRPNLTFSTLTVSNMSPEDSSIYLCSAPAGGSDIQYFGAGTRLSVL.

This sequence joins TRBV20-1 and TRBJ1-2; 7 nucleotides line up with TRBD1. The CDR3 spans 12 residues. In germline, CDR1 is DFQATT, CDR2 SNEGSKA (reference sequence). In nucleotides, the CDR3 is TGCACCTTGGACAGGCGAGACCATGGCTACACCTTC. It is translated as CTLDRRDHGYTF.

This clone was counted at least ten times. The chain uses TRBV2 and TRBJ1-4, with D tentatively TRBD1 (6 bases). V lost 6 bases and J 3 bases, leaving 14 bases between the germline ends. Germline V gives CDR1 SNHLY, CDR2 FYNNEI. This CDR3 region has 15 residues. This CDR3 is CASSQGSMANEKLFF. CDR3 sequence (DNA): TGTGCCAGCAGCCAGGGGAGTATGGCTAATGAAAAACTGTTTTTT.

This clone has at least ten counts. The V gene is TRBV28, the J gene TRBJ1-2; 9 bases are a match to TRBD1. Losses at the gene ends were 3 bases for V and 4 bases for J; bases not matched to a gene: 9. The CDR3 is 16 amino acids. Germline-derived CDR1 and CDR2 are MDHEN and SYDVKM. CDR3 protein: CASSFGTRGQGYGYTF. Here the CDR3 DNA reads TGTGCCAGCAGTTTTGGGACCAGGGGACAGGGCTATGGCTACACCTTC.

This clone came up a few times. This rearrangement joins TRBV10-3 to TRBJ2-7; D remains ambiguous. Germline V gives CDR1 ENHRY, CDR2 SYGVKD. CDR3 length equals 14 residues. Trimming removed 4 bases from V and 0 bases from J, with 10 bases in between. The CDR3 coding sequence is TGTGCCATCAGTGTCACCATTTTCTCCTACGAGCAGTACTTC. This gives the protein CAISVTIFSYEQYF.

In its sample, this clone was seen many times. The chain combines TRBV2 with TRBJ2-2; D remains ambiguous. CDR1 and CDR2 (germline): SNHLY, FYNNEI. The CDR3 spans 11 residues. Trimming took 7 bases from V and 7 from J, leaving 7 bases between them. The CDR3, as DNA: TGTGCCAGCAAAGGCGGCGGGGAGCTGTTTTTT. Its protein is CASKGGGELFF.

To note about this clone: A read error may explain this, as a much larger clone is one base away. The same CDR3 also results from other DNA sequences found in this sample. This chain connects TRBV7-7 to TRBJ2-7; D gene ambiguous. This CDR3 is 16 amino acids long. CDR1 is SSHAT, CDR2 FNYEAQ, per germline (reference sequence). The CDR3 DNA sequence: TGTGCTAGCAGCTTATGTGAGGTAGACTGGGCAGGAGAGCAGTACTTC. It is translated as CASSLCEVDWAGEQYF.

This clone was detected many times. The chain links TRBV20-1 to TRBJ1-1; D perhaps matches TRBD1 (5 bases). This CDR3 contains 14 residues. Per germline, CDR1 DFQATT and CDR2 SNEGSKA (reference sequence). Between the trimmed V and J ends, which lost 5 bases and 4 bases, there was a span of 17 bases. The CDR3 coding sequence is TGCAGTGCTGACCGGGGCGGCATGGGCACTGAAGCTTTCTTT. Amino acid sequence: CSADRGGMGTEAFF.

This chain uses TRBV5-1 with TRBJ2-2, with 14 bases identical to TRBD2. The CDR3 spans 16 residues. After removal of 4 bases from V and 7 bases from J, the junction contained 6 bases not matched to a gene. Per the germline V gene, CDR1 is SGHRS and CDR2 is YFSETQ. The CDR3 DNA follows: TGCGCCAGCAGCACGGGACTAGCGGGAGTAAACGGGGAGCTGTTTTTT. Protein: CASSTGLAGVNGELFF.

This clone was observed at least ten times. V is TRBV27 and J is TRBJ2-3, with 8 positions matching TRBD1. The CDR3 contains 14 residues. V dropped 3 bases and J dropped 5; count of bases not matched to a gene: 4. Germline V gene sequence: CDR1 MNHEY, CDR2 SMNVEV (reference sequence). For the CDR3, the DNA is TGTGCCAGCAGTTTGGACAGGGCGATAGATACGCAGTATTTT. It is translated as CASSLDRAIDTQYF.

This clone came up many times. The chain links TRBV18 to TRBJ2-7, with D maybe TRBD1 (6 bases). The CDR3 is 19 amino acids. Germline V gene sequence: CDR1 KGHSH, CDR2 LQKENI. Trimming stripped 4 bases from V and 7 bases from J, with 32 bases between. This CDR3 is CASSLTLPAGAPSRREQYF. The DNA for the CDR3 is TGTGCCAGCTCACTCACCCTACCAGCAGGGGCCCCCTCCCGAAGAGAGCAGTACTTC.

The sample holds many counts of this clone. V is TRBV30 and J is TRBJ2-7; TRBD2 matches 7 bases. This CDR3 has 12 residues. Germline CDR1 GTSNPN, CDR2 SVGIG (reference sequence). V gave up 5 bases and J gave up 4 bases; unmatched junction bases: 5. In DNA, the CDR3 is TGTGCCTGGGGGGGGGAGGGGTACGAGCAGTACTTC. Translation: CAWGGEGYEQYF.

The CDR3 loop reads CASSTGRLSSYEQYF. CDR3 DNA sequence: TGTGCCAGCAGCACCGGACGGCTAAGCTCCTACGAGCAGTACTTC. The V and J genes are TRBV11-2 and TRBJ2-7; D gene uncertain. CDR1 and CDR2 from the germline V gene are SGHAT and FQNNGV. The CDR3 is 15 residues long. V was cut by 5 bases and J by 0 bases, with 14 bases left in between.

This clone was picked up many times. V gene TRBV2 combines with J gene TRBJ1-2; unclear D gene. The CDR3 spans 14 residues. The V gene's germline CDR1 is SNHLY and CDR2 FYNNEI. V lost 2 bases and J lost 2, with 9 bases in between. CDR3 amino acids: CASSESHWNYGYTF. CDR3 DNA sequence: TGTGCCAGCAGTGAAAGTCATTGGAACTATGGCTACACCTTC.

The DNA of the CDR3 is TGCAGTGCTAGAGATACAGGGGGGAGAGCCCCCTACAATGAGCAGTTCTTC. Protein: CSARDTGGRAPYNEQFF. The chain couples TRBV20-1 to TRBJ2-1; 8 bases are shared with TRBD1. Germline values: CDR1 DFQATT, CDR2 SNEGSKA (reference sequence). The CDR3 sequence is 17 residues long. The J segment lost 2 bases and the V segment lost 0 bases, leaving 9 bases of the junction unmatched.

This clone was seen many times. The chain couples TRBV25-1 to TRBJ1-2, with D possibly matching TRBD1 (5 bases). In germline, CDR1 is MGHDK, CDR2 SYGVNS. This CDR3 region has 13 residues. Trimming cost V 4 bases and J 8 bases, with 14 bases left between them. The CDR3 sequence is CASSAGGGWGYTF. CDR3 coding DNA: TGTGCCAGCAGTGCCGGGGGTGGGTGGGGCTACACCTTC.

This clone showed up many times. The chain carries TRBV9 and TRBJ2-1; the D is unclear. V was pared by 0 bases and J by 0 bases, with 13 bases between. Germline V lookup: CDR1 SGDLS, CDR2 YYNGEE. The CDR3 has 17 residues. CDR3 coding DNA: TGTGCCAGCAGCGTAGGGCTAGTCACTTACTCCTACAATGAGCAGTTCTTC. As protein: CASSVGLVTYSYNEQFF.

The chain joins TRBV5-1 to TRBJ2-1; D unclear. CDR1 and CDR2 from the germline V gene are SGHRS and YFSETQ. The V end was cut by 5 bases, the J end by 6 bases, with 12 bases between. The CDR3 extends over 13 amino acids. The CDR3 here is CASSRSFANEQFF. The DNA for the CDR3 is TGCGCCAGCAGTCGCAGCTTTGCCAATGAGCAGTTCTTC.